This T cell receptor beta chain was profiled in a study of blood T cell repertoires in COVID-19. Study-level background: COVID-19 samples collected from the United States, Italy and Spain covered acute and convalescent phases. In each case, the material was cDNA or gDNA derived from T cells, B-cell-depleted T cells, or PBMCs.

Authors' methods: Reference gene primer amplification in the assay estimated nucleated cell counts. Here immunoSEQ multiplex PCR was the method, and the copy in TCRdb shows in-frame clones only, minus some. That table is the source of V, J and clone size, and D and trimming were worked out from the DNA. This sample carries some 700,000 clones, just under 90% of them seen once, and the ten largest clones take over 0.2%. V was trimmed by 4 bases and J by 1 base, leaving 12 bases between them. CDR1 and CDR2 (germline): SGHRS, YFSETQ. The CDR3 has 14 amino acids. The genes are TRBV5-1 and TRBJ2-7; D is unresolved. This sequence was found in a woman younger than 35 with acute or convalescent COVID-19. The sample was peripheral blood. CDR3 sequence reads: CASSLTPPSYEQYF. In DNA form, the CDR3 reads TGCGCCAGCAGCCTAACGCCTCCATCCTACGAGCAGTACTTC.